Listed below are T cell receptor beta chains from one sample, sequenced in a study of control samples from healthy donors and cancer patients. The repertoire was sequenced with immunoSEQ multiplex PCR; TCRdb's copy has only in-frame clones and lacks some. The top ten clones hold over 6.5% of a sample with around 150,000 clones, roughly 94% of them seen once. Sequenced material: blood. The receptors originated from a woman in her forties in good health. The CDR3 runs from the conserved cysteine through the conserved F or W. The D gene is left open where the match is weak. Rows may omit the clone size; those that give it use once, few, many or a size class.

D	V	size	J	CDR3	DNA
.	TRBV27	once	TRBJ2-2	CASGGTLTGELFF	TGTGCCAGCGGGGGGACGCTCACCGGGGAGCTGTTTTTT
TRBD1	TRBV12-5	.	TRBJ2-5	CASGHATGTETQYF	TGTGCTAGTGGACACGCGACAGGGACGGAGACCCAGTACTTC
.	TRBV29-1	.	TRBJ1-1	CSVELNRANTEAFF	TGCAGCGTTGAACTTAACAGGGCGAACACTGAAGCTTTCTTT
.	TRBV18	.	TRBJ1-2	CASSNNNYGYTF	TGTGCCAGCTCAAACAATAACTATGGCTACACCTTC
TRBD2	TRBV5-6	.	TRBJ2-2	CASSWGGLILNTGELFF	TGTGCCAGCAGCTGGGGGGGACTTATTTTGAACACCGGGGAGCTGTTTTTT
.	TRBV7-9	.	TRBJ1-1	CASSLGTGTRSGEAFF	TGTGCCAGCAGCTTGGGGACCGGGACAAGGAGCGGTGAAGCTTTCTTT
.	TRBV5-6	.	TRBJ1-2	CASSFVGSYTF	TGTGCCAGCAGCTTCGTGGGATCCTACACCTTC
.	TRBV6-5	.	TRBJ2-7	CASSYATGNEQYF	TGTGCCAGCAGTTACGCCACAGGGAACGAGCAGTACTTC
.	TRBV6-1	.	TRBJ1-2	CASSEGTVHYGYTF	TGTGCCAGCAGTGAAGGGACGGTTCACTATGGCTACACCTTC
.	TRBV27	.	TRBJ1-2	CATRTIHSRGYTF	TGTGCCACCCGGACAATTCACTCCAGGGGCTACACCTTC
TRBD2	TRBV11-2	.	TRBJ2-7	CASSLLAGGQITEQYF	TGTGCCAGCAGCTTACTAGCGGGAGGGCAAATTACCGAGCAGTACTTC
.	TRBV7-8	.	TRBJ2-7	CASSLGVGQGLYEQYF	TGTGCCAGCAGCTTAGGGGTAGGGCAGGGTCTATACGAGCAGTACTTC
.	TRBV7-6	.	TRBJ2-7	CASSLDLTGSEQYF	TGTGCCAGCAGCTTAGACTTAACAGGGAGCGAGCAGTACTTC
.	TRBV6-5	.	TRBJ1-6	CTSSPVTPYNSPLHF	TGTACCAGCAGTCCCGTGACACCTTATAATTCACCCCTCCACTTT
TRBD1	TRBV6-5	once	TRBJ1-1	CASRGTGERAFF	TGTGCCAGCAGAGGGACAGGGGAGAGGGCTTTCTTT
.	TRBV18	.	TRBJ1-1	CASSPSSRGTEAFF	TGTGCCAGCTCGCCTTCCTCGAGGGGCACTGAAGCTTTCTTT
.	TRBV4-3	.	TRBJ2-3	CASSRTPGATDTQYF	TGCGCCAGCAGCCGGACCCCGGGAGCCACAGATACGCAGTATTTT
.	TRBV10-3	.	TRBJ1-1	CAISDRAGNTEAFF	TGTGCCATCAGTGACAGGGCAGGCAACACTGAAGCTTTCTTT
TRBD2	TRBV11-2	few	TRBJ2-7	CASSWGLARSEQYF	TGTGCCAGCAGCTGGGGACTAGCACGGAGCGAGCAGTACTTC
TRBD1	TRBV12-5	.	TRBJ1-1	CASGWGQGVNTEAFF	TGTGCTAGTGGTTGGGGACAGGGAGTGAACACTGAAGCTTTCTTT
.	TRBV18	.	TRBJ1-2	CASSPPGQDYGYTF	TGTGCCAGCTCACCACCAGGCCAGGACTATGGCTACACCTTC
.	TRBV4-1	.	TRBJ2-2	CASSPRAKSRDTGELFF	TGCGCCAGCAGTCCGAGGGCCAAAAGTCGGGACACCGGGGAGCTGTTTTTT
TRBD2	TRBV19	.	TRBJ2-1	CASSLTAGTSGSSYNEQFF	TGTGCCAGTAGTCTCACCGCCGGGACTAGCGGGAGCTCCTACAATGAGCAGTTCTTC
.	TRBV2	.	TRBJ2-5	CASSDVAGQETQYF	TGTGCCAGCAGTGATGTGGCAGGGCAAGAGACCCAGTACTTC
TRBD2	TRBV7-9	once	TRBJ2-1	CASSSSSGRPQNEQFF	TGTGCCAGCAGCTCCTCTAGCGGGAGGCCCCAGAATGAGCAGTTCTTC
.	TRBV4-1	.	TRBJ1-2	CASSQDRTGYGYTF	TGCGCCAGCAGCCAAGATCGAACAGGGTATGGCTACACCTTC
TRBD2	TRBV12-5	once	TRBJ2-4	CASGLPNGLAGRILAKNIQYF	TGTGCTAGTGGTTTGCCCAACGGACTAGCGGGCCGAATACTAGCCAAAAACATTCAGTACTTC
.	TRBV10-3	once	TRBJ1-4	CAISEVRDFNEKLFF	TGTGCCATCAGTGAGGTCCGGGACTTTAATGAAAAACTGTTTTTT
TRBD2	TRBV5-4	.	TRBJ2-1	CASSLGTSANNEQFF	TGTGCCAGCAGCTTGGGGACTAGCGCCAACAATGAGCAGTTCTTC
.	TRBV15	.	TRBJ2-1	CATSRVRNSNEQFF	TGTGCCACCAGCAGAGTTAGAAATAGCAATGAGCAGTTCTTC
.	TRBV6-6	.	TRBJ1-5	CASRTGDQPQHF	TGTGCCAGCAGAACCGGGGATCAGCCCCAGCATTTT
TRBD2	TRBV29-1	.	TRBJ2-7	CSVPSGSYEQYF	TGCAGCGTTCCTAGCGGCTCCTACGAGCAGTACTTC
.	TRBV29-1	.	TRBJ1-2	CSVLFPDRTYGYTF	TGCAGCGTTCTTTTTCCTGACAGGACCTATGGCTACACCTTC
TRBD2	TRBV19	.	TRBJ2-3	CASRLAGGSTDTQYF	TGTGCCAGTAGACTAGCGGGGGGAAGCACAGATACGCAGTATTTT
.	TRBV2	.	TRBJ2-5	CASSEEAAAQETQYF	TGTGCCAGCAGTGAAGAGGCAGCGGCCCAAGAGACCCAGTACTTC
TRBD1	TRBV9	.	TRBJ1-4	CASSETGRANEKLFF	TGTGCCAGCAGCGAGACAGGGAGGGCTAATGAAAAACTGTTTTTT
.	TRBV5-4	once	TRBJ1-1	CASSTGTANTEAFF	TGTGCCAGCAGCACCGGGACGGCGAACACTGAAGCTTTCTTT
.	TRBV7-2	.	TRBJ1-1	CASSRGMNTEAFF	TGTGCCAGCAGTCGAGGTATGAACACTGAAGCTTTCTTT
.	TRBV7-9	.	TRBJ1-2	CASSFATGYGYTF	TGTGCCAGCAGCTTTGCGACGGGATATGGCTACACCTTC
.	TRBV4-3	once	TRBJ2-7	CASSQDRSYEQYF	TGCGCCAGCAGCCAAGACAGGTCCTACGAGCAGTACTTC
.	TRBV7-9	.	TRBJ1-6	CASIPDGSYNSPLHF	TGTGCCAGCATCCCCGACGGCTCCTATAATTCACCCCTCCACTTT
TRBD1	TRBV5-6	.	TRBJ2-7	CASSQSLDRAREQYF	TGTGCCAGCAGCCAGTCCCTGGACAGGGCCCGCGAGCAGTACTTC
TRBD1	TRBV6-5	once	TRBJ1-2	CASSYSPGQGWYGYTF	TGTGCCAGCAGTTACTCGCCGGGACAGGGGTGGTATGGCTACACCTTC
.	TRBV11-1	.	TRBJ1-2	CASSFMVEPTNYGYTF	TGTGCCAGCAGCTTCATGGTGGAACCCACTAACTATGGCTACACCTTC
.	TRBV12-3/TRBV12-4	.	TRBJ2-5	CASSWASETQYF	TGTGCCAGCAGTTGGGCTTCGGAGACCCAGTACTTC
TRBD2	TRBV18	.	TRBJ2-2	CASSPSAGLAGSSPNTGELFF	TGTGCCAGCTCACCATCCGCGGGACTAGCGGGAAGTTCGCCAAACACCGGGGAGCTGTTTTTT
TRBD2	TRBV27	.	TRBJ2-7	CASSSGLVGGEQYF	TGTGCCAGCAGTTCCGGACTAGTGGGTGGCGAGCAGTACTTC
.	TRBV7-9	.	TRBJ1-1	CASSLYGITNTEAFF	TGTGCCAGCAGCTTATATGGGATTACGAACACTGAAGCTTTCTTT
.	TRBV25-1	.	TRBJ1-2	CASSESGNSYGYTF	TGTGCCAGCAGTGAATCAGGCAATTCCTATGGCTACACCTTC
.	TRBV3-1/TRBV3-2	.	TRBJ2-1	CASRTGHNEQFF	TGTGCCAGCAGAACCGGGCACAATGAGCAGTTCTTC
.	TRBV6-5	.	TRBJ1-3	CASSNERGNTIYF	TGTGCCAGCAGTAATGAAAGAGGAAACACCATATATTTT
.	TRBV6-2/TRBV6-3	.	TRBJ1-5	CASSTPQGTAAGNQPQHF	TGTGCCAGCAGTACACCCCAGGGGACGGCAGCCGGCAATCAGCCCCAGCATTTT